This T cell receptor (beta chain) was obtained from a study of blood T cell repertoires in COVID-19. Overall study context: Specimens from acute and convalescent COVID-19 originated in the United States, Italy and Spain. T cells, B-cell-depleted T cells, or PBMCs supplied cDNA or gDNA.

The authors' processing: The assay estimated nucleated cells by amplifying reference gene primers. Assay: immunoSEQ multiplex PCR; the TCRdb copy retains only in-frame clones and omits some. V, J and clone size were drawn from that table, and D and trimming were deduced from the DNA. The sample shows 140,000 to 150,000 clones, about 84% of them seen only once. CDR1 is SGHNT and CDR2 is YYREEE in the germline V gene (reference sequence). Losses at the gene ends were 4 bases for V and 5 bases for J; bases not matched to a gene: 6. There are 15 residues in the CDR3. Sequencing input: peripheral blood. The receptor was derived from a man between 60 and 75 years old with active or convalescent COVID-19. J is TRBJ1-6 and V is TRBV5-4; 7 bases align to TRBD1. As DNA, the CDR3 is TGTGCCAGCAGCGCGGGACAGCCGAATAATTCACCCCTCCACTTT. It translates to CASSAGQPNNSPLHF. Full variable domain (missing parts from reference TRBV5-4 and TRBJ1-6): ETGVTQSPTHLIKTRGQQVTLRCSSQSGHNTVSWYQQALGQGPQFIFQYYREEENGRGNFPPRFSGLQFPNYSSELNVNALELDDSALYLCASSAGQPNNSPLHFGNGTRLTVT.